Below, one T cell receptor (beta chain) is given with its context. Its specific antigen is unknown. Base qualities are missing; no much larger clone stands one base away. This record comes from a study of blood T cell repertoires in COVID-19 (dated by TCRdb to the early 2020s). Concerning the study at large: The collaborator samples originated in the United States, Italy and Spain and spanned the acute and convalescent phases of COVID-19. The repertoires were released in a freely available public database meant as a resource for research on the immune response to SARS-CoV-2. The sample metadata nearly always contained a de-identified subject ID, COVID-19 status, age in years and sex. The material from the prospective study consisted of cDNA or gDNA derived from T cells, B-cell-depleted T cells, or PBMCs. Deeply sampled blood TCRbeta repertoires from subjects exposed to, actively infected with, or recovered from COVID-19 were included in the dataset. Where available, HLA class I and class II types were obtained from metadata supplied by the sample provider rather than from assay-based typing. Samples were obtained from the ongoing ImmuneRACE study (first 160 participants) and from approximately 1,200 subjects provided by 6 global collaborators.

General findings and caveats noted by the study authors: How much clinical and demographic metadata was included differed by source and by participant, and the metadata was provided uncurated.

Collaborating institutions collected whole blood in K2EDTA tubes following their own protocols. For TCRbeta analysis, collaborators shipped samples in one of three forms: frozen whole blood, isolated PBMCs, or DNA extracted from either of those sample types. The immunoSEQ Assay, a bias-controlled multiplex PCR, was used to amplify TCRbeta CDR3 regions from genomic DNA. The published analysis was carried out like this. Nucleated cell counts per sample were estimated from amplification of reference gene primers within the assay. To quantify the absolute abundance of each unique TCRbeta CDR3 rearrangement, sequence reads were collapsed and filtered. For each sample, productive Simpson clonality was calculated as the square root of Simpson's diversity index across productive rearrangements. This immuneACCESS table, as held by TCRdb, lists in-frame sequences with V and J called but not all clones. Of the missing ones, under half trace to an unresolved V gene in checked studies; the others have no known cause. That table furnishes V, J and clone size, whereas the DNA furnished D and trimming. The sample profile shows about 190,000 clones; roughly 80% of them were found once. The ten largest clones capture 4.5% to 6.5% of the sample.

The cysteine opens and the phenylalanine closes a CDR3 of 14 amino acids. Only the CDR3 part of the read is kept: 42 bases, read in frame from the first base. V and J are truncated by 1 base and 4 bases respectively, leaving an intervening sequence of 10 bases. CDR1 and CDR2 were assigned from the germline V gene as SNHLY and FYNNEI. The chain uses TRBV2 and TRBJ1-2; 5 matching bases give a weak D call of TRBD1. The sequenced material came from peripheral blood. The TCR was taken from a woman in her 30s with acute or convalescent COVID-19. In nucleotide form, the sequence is TGTGCCAGCAGTGAAGACAGACAGCCCTATGGCTACACCTTC. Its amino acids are CASSEDRQPYGYTF.